This T cell receptor beta chain was sequenced in a study of human T cells and chemical hapten exposure (dated by TCRdb to the early 2020s). Background on the whole study: The libraries were sequenced as a pool, and the TCR yield per sample differed mostly because of small variations in library volumes within the pool. This study followed changes in the peripheral blood TCR repertoire in vivo during primary and secondary sensitization of alopecia patients to the hapten diphenylcyclopropenone (DPC). From each blood RNA sample, both TCR alpha and TCR beta chains were sequenced.

Here is what the overall study found, with its caveats: Repeated subsampling changed both the strength of the expansion versus patch-test correlation and the threshold at which the correlation became significant. DPC sensitization did not change the number of TCRs with a frequency above 1 in 1000, and there was no evidence of changes in global repertoire structure.

The CDR3 spans 12 residues, from the cysteine through the phenylalanine. Only the CDR3 region is kept as DNA, spanning 36 bases read in frame from base 1. CDR1 is given as SGHTA and CDR2 as FQGNSA, both from the germline V gene. Trimming costs V 6 bases and J 3 bases, and their ends lie 7 bases apart. Remarks on this clonotype: The antigen it recognizes is unknown. No much larger clone is present one base from it, and per-base qualities are unavailable.

Library method: 5' RACE. The sequencer was an Illumina MiSeq. Library preparation attached unique molecular identifiers to individual cDNA molecules for quantitative, reproducible TCR counting. On the authors' methods: A median of roughly 98,000 TCRs per sample was observed, with a range of about 20,000 to 750,000. The Decombinator software suite was used to annotate the V, J and CDR3 of the TCR reads. For PS versus PT1 abundance plots, all samples were subsampled to the same number of TCRs (28,000). TCRs were defined as expanded if absent before sensitization and observed at least eight times at the 2-week time point. The public sequencing data were trimmed at Q25 with fastp and processed into clonotypes with MiXCR by TCRdb, which kept only in-frame beta chains. CDR3 protein duplicates are merged, each entry listing the most common genes and DNA. TCRdb's processing, not the authors', yielded these V and J calls. Recorded for this sample are 110,000 or so distinct CDR3 sequences; around a fifth of them occurred a single time. 2.8% of the sample is in the top ten clones.

Unfractionated whole blood was collected in Tempus Blood RNA tubes, and total RNA was extracted from that blood. As TCR sequencing controls, a handful of healthy volunteers were used, with blood taken at day 0, 2 weeks and 6 weeks. This clonotype was obtained from a human donor in good health. The chain was built from TRBV7-2 and TRBJ2-3; the D gene is possibly TRBD2, with 5 bases matching. The DNA is as follows: TGTGCCAGCAGGGGAGCAACAGATACGCAGTATTTT. Its protein product is CASRGATDTQYF.